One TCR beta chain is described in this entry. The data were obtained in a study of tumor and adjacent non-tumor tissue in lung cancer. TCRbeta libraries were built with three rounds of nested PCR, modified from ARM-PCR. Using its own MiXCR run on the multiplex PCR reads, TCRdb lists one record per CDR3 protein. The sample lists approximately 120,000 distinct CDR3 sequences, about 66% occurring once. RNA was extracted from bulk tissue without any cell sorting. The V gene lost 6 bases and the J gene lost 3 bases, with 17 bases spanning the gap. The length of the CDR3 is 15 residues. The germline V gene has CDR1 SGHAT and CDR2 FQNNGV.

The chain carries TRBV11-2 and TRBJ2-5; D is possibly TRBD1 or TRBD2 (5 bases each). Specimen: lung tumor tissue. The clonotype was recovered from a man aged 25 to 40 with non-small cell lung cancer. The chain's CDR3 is CASSPWPGREETQYF. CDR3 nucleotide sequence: TGTGCCAGCAGTCCCTGGCCGGGACGGGAAGAGACCCAGTACTTC.